The 15 T cell receptor beta chains presented below share a single source sample, sequenced in a study of tumor and adjacent non-tumor tissue in lung cancer. No cell sorting was done before RNA was extracted from the tissue. More than 3 cm separated this lung sample from the edge of the tumor. The library came from three nested PCR rounds adapted from ARM-PCR protocols. TCRdb reprocessed the multiplex PCR reads via MiXCR and lists one record per CDR3 protein. The sample lists approximately 120,000 distinct CDR3 sequences; 50% to 70% were seen once. The sequencing input was distant non-tumor lung tissue. These receptors were collected from a man in his sixties with non-small cell lung cancer.

As concerns this clonotype: Possible read error: a much larger clone is one base away. The conserved phenylalanine or tryptophan normally closing the CDR3 is absent here, so this likely arose from a read error. V gene TRBV29-1 combines with J gene TRBJ2-2; D not resolved. The CDR3 contains 11 residues. From germline, CDR1 is SQVTM and CDR2 ANQGSEA. The CDR3 here is CSVRYTWELFS. In DNA, the CDR3 is TGCAGCGTTAGATACACCTGGGAGCTGTTTTCT.

This clonotype has a handful of counts. The chain carries TRBV18 and TRBJ2-5, with TRBD2 as a possible D gene (5 bases). Germline lookup yields CDR1 KGHSH and CDR2 LQKENI. The V gene lost 5 bases and the J gene lost 5 bases, with 15 bases spanning the gap. The length of the CDR3 is 14 residues. The CDR3, as DNA: TGTGCCAGCTCAAATCGCAGGACGGGGGAGACCCAGTACTTC. Its protein is CASSNRRTGETQYF.

This clonotype was seen more than once but under ten times. This clone may be a read error of a much larger clone one base away. This chain connects TRBV6-1 to TRBJ1-5, with 8 bases matching TRBD1. The length of the CDR3 is 14 residues. Germline lookup yields CDR1 MNHNS and CDR2 SASEGT. CDR3 nucleotide sequence: TGTGCCAGCAGTACAGACAGGGGCAATCAGTCCCAGCATTTT. Protein product: CASSTDRGNQSQHF.

The chain carries TRBV5-5 and TRBJ1-2; 9 bases line up with TRBD1. Germline assignment: CDR1 SGHKS and CDR2 YYEKEE (reference sequence). This CDR3 comprises 14 residues. The DNA for the CDR3 is TGTATCAGCAGGTCCGGGACAGGGCGCCTGGGCTACACCTTC. It encodes CISRSGTGRLGYTF.

A word on this clonotype: The junction shows a germline mismatch at one end, possibly a read error. This chain links TRBV11-2 with TRBJ2-1, with 10 bases fitting TRBD2. The CDR3 totals 17 residues. Per germline, CDR1 SGHAT and CDR2 FQNNGV. The CDR3 bases are TGTGCTAGCAGCTTAGATTCCTTTAGCGGGAGGAACAGTGAGCAGTTCTTC. Translating gives CASSLDSFSGRNSEQFF.

The chain links TRBV12-3 or TRBV12-4 to TRBJ1-2; the D is unclear. V was clipped by 7 bases and J by 6 bases, with 9 bases between them. The length of the CDR3 is 11 residues. CDR3 nucleotides: TGTGCCAGCACTCTAGGGCATGGCTACACCTTC. Translation gives CASTLGHGYTF.

This chain connects TRBV6-5 to TRBJ2-7, with unresolved D. The CDR3 has 17 residues. Germline V gives CDR1 MNHEY, CDR2 SVGAGI. The CDR3: CATSRTVVRSNSYEQYF. Here the CDR3 DNA reads TGTGCTACCAGTAGGACGGTTGTCCGAAGTAATTCCTACGAGCAGTACTTC.

In its sample, this clonotype was seen many times. Since the CDR3 does not end with the conserved phenylalanine or tryptophan, this likely comes from a read error. V and J are TRBV11-2 and TRBJ1-1; 7 nucleotides match TRBD1. The V gene's germline CDR1 is SGHAT and CDR2 FQNNGV. The CDR3 is 12 residues long. The ends lost 5 bases at V and 7 bases at J; junction bases unmatched: 4. The CDR3 loop reads CASSQGQFEAFS. The CDR3 bases are TGTGCCAGCAGCCAGGGACAGTTTGAAGCTTTCTCT.

Details on this clonotype: Just one base apart from a much larger clone, this may be a read error. The rearrangement links TRBV28 to TRBJ2-1; 8 bases map to TRBD2. Germline CDR1 reads MDHEN; CDR2 reads SYDVKM. The CDR3 totals 15 residues. CDR3 nucleotide sequence: TGTGTCAGCAGTTTATCAGCGGGAGTAGACAATGAGCAGTTCTTC. Protein sequence: CVSSLSAGVDNEQFF.

This clonotype was observed a few times. CDR3 sequence reads: CASSLQGTGDQPQHF. In DNA form, the CDR3 reads TGTGCCAGCAGCCTTCAAGGGACAGGGGATCAGCCCCAGCATTTT. This rearrangement joins TRBV4-2 to TRBJ1-5; 10 bases align to TRBD1. CDR1 and CDR2 (germline): LGHNA, YNFKEQ. This CDR3 comprises 15 residues. Trimming cost V 4 bases and J 5 bases; bases outside gene matches: 5.

The chain uses TRBV5-1 and TRBJ1-1; the match to TRBD1 covers 8 bases. Germline assignment: CDR1 SGHRS and CDR2 YFSETQ. The CDR3 contains 16 residues. V lost 1 base and J lost 1; bases outside the gene matches: 6. The CDR3 region has the DNA TGCGCCAGCAGCTTGAGGGTCGGACAGGGGAACACTGAAGCTTTCTTT. Translated, it gives CASSLRVGQGNTEAFF.

In this sample, this clonotype turned up many times. The chain recombines TRBV20-1 with TRBJ2-3; TRBD2 might be the D (5 bases). The germline V and J ends were trimmed by 0 bases and 4 bases, with 11 bases remaining between them. The CDR3 totals 14 residues. Germline CDR1 and CDR2: DFQATT and SNEGSKA (reference sequence). CDR3 in DNA: TGCAGTGCTAGAGATTTCGAGGGTTCAGATACGCAGTATTTT. Residues: CSARDFEGSDTQYF.

Sample share makes this clonotype medium-sized. This sequence joins TRBV11-3 and TRBJ1-5; D ambiguous. This CDR3 contains 13 residues. V gave up 5 bases and J gave up 4 bases, with 9 bases separating them. CDR1 is SGHNT and CDR2 is YENEEA in the germline V gene. The CDR3 region has the DNA TGTGCCAGCAGCCTCGGGCCGAATCAGCCCCAGCATTTT. This sequence encodes CASSLGPNQPQHF.

Remarks on this clonotype: One end of the junction fails to match germline, which may point to a read error. The chain combines TRBV11-2 with TRBJ2-3, with TRBD2 as a possible D gene (6 bases). The germline CDR1 and CDR2 sequences are SGHAT and FQNNGV. The CDR3 extends over 15 amino acids. The DNA for the CDR3 is TGTGCCATCAGCGACGGGACTTATAACACAGATACGCAGTCTTTT. Amino acid sequence: CAISDGTYNTDTQSF.

This clonotype was seen a handful of times. J is TRBJ2-7 and V is TRBV5-1, with D perhaps given as TRBD1 or TRBD2 (5 bases each). Gene TRBJ2-1 matches the end of the DNA better, so the J call may be wrong. Germline V gene sequence: CDR1 SGHRS, CDR2 YFSETQ. The length of the CDR3 is 16 residues. The CDR3 DNA reads as TGCGCCAGCAGCTCTCGAGGTGGGGCGGCCGGGAACGAGCAGTTCTTC. Its translation: CASSSRGGAAGNEQFF.